This TCR beta chain was captured by sequencing in a study of blood T cells in healthy people across ages. RNA extraction gave at least 5 micrograms of total RNA per sample. Trimming removed 5 bases at V and 0 bases at J, with 8 bases between. This CDR3 has 13 amino acids. The authors ran a second PCR of about 7 to 11 cycles using a sample-barcoded 5' primer and a J-beta primer mix. TCRdb used MiXCR to reprocess the 5' RACE reads, holding one entry per CDR3 protein. The table lists about 400,000 distinct CDR3 sequences, approximately 52% of them singletons. In regard to this clonotype: The target antigen is unknown.

Study-wide findings and caveats: Diversity of TCR beta per million T cells declined in a roughly linear way with age. Greater diversity and more naive CD4+ cells were seen in long-lived donors than in aged donors.

The V and J genes are TRBV12-3 or TRBV12-4 and TRBJ2-7, with D possibly being TRBD1 (6 bases). The sequenced material came from blood. This TCR was recovered from a man in his fifties or sixties in good health. Here the CDR3 reads CASSKDSSYEQYF. The CDR3 DNA follows: TGTGCCAGCAGTAAGGACAGCTCCTACGAGCAGTACTTC.